A single sample gave rise to the 22 T cell receptor beta chains below, sequenced in a study of neurological immune-mediated disorders. Indicated time point: technical triplicate 2. TCRdb recomputed calls from the 5' RACE reads with MiXCR, one row per CDR3 protein. Of roughly 57,000 distinct CDR3 sequences listed, approximately 25% are singletons. Input material: PBMCs. The receptors shown here come from a man aged 60-69 years with HTLV-1-associated myelopathy (HAM/TSP).

This clonotype appeared many times. V gene TRBV12-3 or TRBV12-4 combines with J gene TRBJ2-5; possible D gene TRBD2, 6 bases. V was cut by 7 bases and J by 7 bases, with 28 bases left in between. This CDR3 comprises 17 residues. CDR3 region: CASTLNPRAGSSATQYF. CDR3 sequence (DNA): TGTGCCAGCACCCTCAATCCACGGGCGGGGTCATCGGCGACCCAGTACTTC.

The chain links TRBV18 to TRBJ2-7; TRBD1 might be the D (5 bases). This CDR3 is 15 amino acids long. CDR1 is KGHSH and CDR2 is LQKENI in the germline V gene. With 0 bases removed from V and 1 base from J, the gap between germline ends came to 10 bases. The CDR3 DNA reads as TGTGCCAGCTCACCACCGGCAGGGCGGTCCTACGAGCAGTACTTC. It codes for CASSPPAGRSYEQYF.

V and J are TRBV2 and TRBJ2-1; 7 bases line up with TRBD1. Germline trimming cut 9 bases from V and 3 bases from J; bases unmatched to any gene: 8. This CDR3 has 14 amino acids. Germline CDR1 is SNHLY and CDR2 is FYNNEI. The CDR3 protein is CARQGQLNYNEQFF. The DNA for the CDR3 is TGTGCCAGACAGGGACAGCTGAACTACAATGAGCAGTTCTTC.

This sequence joins TRBV12-3 or TRBV12-4 and TRBJ1-1, with D possibly TRBD1 on 5 matching bases. The CDR3 is 14 amino acids. V gave up 4 bases and J gave up 2 bases, with 11 bases separating them. DNA for the CDR3: TGTGCCAGCAGTTGGGGCAGCACTAACACTGAAGCTTTCTTT. Translation gives CASSWGSTNTEAFF.

The V and J genes are TRBV7-9 and TRBJ2-4, with 7 bases that match TRBD1. This CDR3 contains 13 residues. The V and J ends lost 5 bases and 11 bases, in that order; junction bases with no gene match: 9. Per the germline V gene, CDR1 is SEHNR and CDR2 is FQNEAQ (reference sequence). CDR3 protein: CASSQPDRPFQYF. CDR3 coding DNA: TGTGCCAGCAGCCAACCGGACAGGCCATTTCAGTACTTC.

This clonotype was counted a few times. This chain uses TRBV7-2 with TRBJ2-3, with D uncertain. The CDR3 loop spans 11 amino acids. Between the trimmed V and J ends, which lost 5 bases and 11 bases, there was a span of 11 bases. Germline V gene data show CDR1 as SGHTA and CDR2 as FQGNSA. CDR3 loop: CASSLIVEQYF. In DNA, the CDR3 is TGTGCCAGCAGCCTGATAGTGGAGCAGTATTTT.

At least ten counts were recorded for this clonotype. The V and J genes are TRBV10-1 and TRBJ2-7; 9 bases map to TRBD1. The CDR3 covers 10 residues. Germline V gives CDR1 WNHNN, CDR2 SYGVQD (reference sequence). CDR3 amino acids: CASRHRGRMV. The CDR3 DNA reads as TGCGCCAGCAGACACAGGGGGCGTATGGTC.

This clonotype has at least ten counts. The J gene is TRBJ1-1, the V gene TRBV7-9; D is ambiguous. The CDR3 length is 12 residues. Germline CDR1 and CDR2: SEHNR and FQNEAQ (reference sequence). The germline V and J ends were trimmed by 1 base and 5 bases, with 5 bases remaining between them. CDR3 amino acids: CASSLEVTEAFF. DNA of the CDR3: TGTGCCAGCAGCTTAGAAGTTACTGAAGCTTTCTTT.

V and J are TRBV5-1 and TRBJ2-3; 8 positions match TRBD2. Per the germline V gene, CDR1 is SGHRS and CDR2 is YFSETQ. The CDR3 spans 14 residues. Trimming cost V 3 bases and J 3 bases; bases outside gene matches: 3. The CDR3 coding sequence is TGCGCCAGCAGCTCGGGACTAGTTACAGATACGCAGTATTTT. Protein product: CASSSGLVTDTQYF. Full variable domain (remainder filled in from reference TRBV5-1 and TRBJ2-3): KAGVTQTPRYLIKTRGQQVTLSCSPISGHRSVSWYQQTPGQGLQFLFEYFSETQRNKGNFPGRFSGRQFSNSRSEMNVSTLELGDSALYLCASSSGLVTDTQYFGPGTRLTVL.

V and J are TRBV7-8 and TRBJ2-7; 8 nucleotides match TRBD2. This CDR3 region has 17 residues. Per the germline V gene, CDR1 is SGHVS and CDR2 is FQNEAQ. CDR3 bases: TGTGCAATCAGCTTAGGAGGTTCGAGCGGGAGACCCTACGAGCAGTACTTC. Translated, it gives CAISLGGSSGRPYEQYF. Combining the CDR3 with reference TRBV7-8 and TRBJ2-7 gives the whole variable domain GAGVSQSPRYKVAKRGQDVALRCDPISGHVSLFWYQQALGQGPEFLTYFQNEAQLDKSGLPSDRFFAERPEGSVSTLKIQRTQQEDSAVYLCAISLGGSSGRPYEQYFGPGTRLTVT.

The chain is built from TRBV5-4 and TRBJ2-1; the match to TRBD1 covers 9 bases. Germline-derived CDR1 and CDR2 are SGHNT and YYREEE (reference sequence). With V trimmed by 4 bases and J by 3 bases, 8 bases remained unmatched. The CDR3 spans 16 residues. In nucleotides, the CDR3 is TGTGCCAGCAGCCGACCCACGGGACAGGGCTACAATGAGCAGTTCTTC. This translates into CASSRPTGQGYNEQFF.

In this sample, this clonotype turned up many times. V usage is TRBV5-1 and J usage is TRBJ2-1; 12 bases are a match to TRBD2. The CDR3 contains 16 residues. The V segment lost 0 bases and the J segment 6 bases; nucleotides outside the gene matches: 4. Germline values: CDR1 SGHRS, CDR2 YFSETQ. This CDR3 reads CASSLAASGGGNEQFF. The CDR3 coding sequence is TGCGCCAGCAGCTTGGCGGCTAGCGGGGGGGGCAATGAGCAGTTCTTC. The full variable domain, completed using reference TRBV5-1 and TRBJ2-1, is KAGVTQTPRYLIKTRGQQVTLSCSPISGHRSVSWYQQTPGQGLQFLFEYFSETQRNKGNFPGRFSGRQFSNSRSEMNVSTLELGDSALYLCASSLAASGGGNEQFFGPGTRLTVL.

This clonotype appeared a few times. The gene calls are TRBV10-3 and TRBJ2-2, with 10 bases fitting TRBD1. V lost 0 bases, J lost 3 bases, and 4 bases stayed unmatched. The germline V gene encodes CDR1 ENHRY and CDR2 SYGVKD. This CDR3 has 17 residues. As DNA, the CDR3 is TGTGCCATCAGTGAGTCGGAGACAGGGGGCCACACCGGGGAGCTGTTTTTT. Protein sequence: CAISESETGGHTGELFF.

The chain has TRBV15 and TRBJ1-2; D unresolved. There are 13 residues in the CDR3. The ends were cut back, 3 bases at V and 4 bases at J, with 9 bases in the middle. The germline V gene has CDR1 LNHNV and CDR2 YYDKDF (reference sequence). DNA of the CDR3: TGTGCCACCAGCAGGGAGTTGACCTATGGCTACACCTTC. Its translation is CATSRELTYGYTF. Complete variable domain (other parts from reference TRBV15 and TRBJ1-2): DAMVIQNPRYQVTQFGKPVTLSCSQTLNHNVMYWYQQKSSQAPKLLFHYYDKDFNNEADTPDNFQSRRPNTSFCFLDIRSPGLGDTAMYLCATSRELTYGYTFGSGTRLTVV.

This clonotype has ten or more counts. The chain combines TRBV20-1 with TRBJ1-5, with unresolved D. Per the germline V gene, CDR1 is DFQATT and CDR2 is SNEGSKA (reference sequence). There are 12 residues in the CDR3. V was cut by 7 bases and J by 5 bases, with 12 bases left in between. CDR3 nucleotide sequence: TGCAGTGTCGCGGGGTTCTATCAGCCCCAGCATTTT. Its protein product is CSVAGFYQPQHF.

This clonotype was detected ten times or more. The chain joins TRBV6-2 or TRBV6-3 to TRBJ2-1, with a weak D call TRBD2 (5 bases). The ends were cut back, 5 bases at V and 9 bases at J, with 8 bases in the middle. Germline CDR1 is MNHEY and CDR2 is SVGEGT. This CDR3 comprises 11 residues. DNA of the CDR3: TGTGCCAGCAGTCCTAGCATTGAGCAGTTCTTC. The encoded protein is CASSPSIEQFF.

Many counts were recorded for this clonotype. The V and J genes are TRBV20-1 and TRBJ1-6; TRBD1 aligns across 8 bases. The CDR3 consists of 14 residues. Trimming at V came to 1 base and at J to 6 bases, leaving 2 bases not matched to a gene. CDR1 and CDR2 (germline): DFQATT, SNEGSKA (reference sequence). CDR3 amino acids: CSARGGQGNSPLHF. CDR3 nucleotide sequence: TGCAGTGCTAGAGGAGGACAGGGTAATTCACCCCTCCACTTT.

On this clonotype itself: A read error may be the cause here, since a much bigger clone is one base away. The V call is TRBV10-3, the J call TRBJ2-7, with TRBD2 identical over 8 bases. Germline values: CDR1 ENHRY, CDR2 SYGVKD. The CDR3 has 15 amino acids. CDR3 sequence reads: CVISETAAGGGEQYF. The CDR3 nucleotides read TGTGTCATCAGTGAGACGGCTGCGGGAGGCGGTGAGCAGTACTTC.

This clonotype has at least ten counts. The chain links TRBV5-6 to TRBJ2-3, with D hard to call. CDR1 is SGHDT, CDR2 YYEEEE, per germline. The CDR3 spans 12 residues. Trimming took 4 bases from V and 3 from J, leaving 6 bases between them. CDR3 nucleotides: TGTGCCAGCAGCCCGCGGACAGATACGCAGTATTTT. It codes for CASSPRTDTQYF.

In this sample, this clonotype turned up many times. The chain has TRBV4-1 and TRBJ2-4, with D perhaps given as TRBD1 or TRBD2 (5 bases each). CDR1 is MGHRA, CDR2 YSYEKL, per germline. V gave up 0 bases and J gave up 1 base, with 13 bases separating them. The CDR3 has 17 residues. The CDR3 bases are TGCGCCAGCAGCCAAGATAGGGACGGTCCCGCCAAAAACATTCAGTACTTC. It translates to CASSQDRDGPAKNIQYF.

This clonotype has ten or more counts. The V gene is TRBV5-5, the J gene TRBJ1-5; D is uncertain. Germline values: CDR1 SGHKS, CDR2 YYEKEE (reference sequence). Trimming stripped 0 bases from V and 5 bases from J, with 15 bases between. This CDR3 has 16 residues. The CDR3 coding sequence is TGTGCCAGCAGCTTGGACGCGGGGAACGATCATCAGCCCCAGCATTTT. Encoded protein: CASSLDAGNDHQPQHF.

The rearrangement joins TRBV5-1 to TRBJ2-1, with 7 bases lining up with TRBD2. The CDR3 length is 16 residues. CDR1 SGHRS and CDR2 YFSETQ come from the germline V gene. The trim removed 0 bases at V and 3 bases at J, leaving 6 bases unmatched. The CDR3 loop reads CASSLVVGGRYNEQFF. The DNA of the CDR3 is TGCGCCAGCAGCTTGGTCGTGGGAGGGCGCTACAATGAGCAGTTCTTC.